The clone carrying this T cell receptor (beta chain) showed up just once. Germline loops: CDR1 KGHDR, CDR2 SFDVKD. Losses at the gene ends were 10 bases for V and 5 bases for J; bases not matched to a gene: 9. This CDR3 has 15 residues. Participants were placed into cohorts based on the clinical history they reported. Two negative PCRs, clearance, or symptom resolution were required of recovered Cohort 3 donors. The data derive from a study of blood T cell repertoires in COVID-19. About the research overall: COVID-19 samples collected from the United States, Italy and Spain covered acute and convalescent phases.

The assay was immunoSEQ multiplex PCR, and TCRdb's table has in-frame clones only and misses some. The sample records under 200,000 clones, over 70% being singletons. Sequencing was performed on PBMCs or T cells enriched from blood (not recorded which). The sequence was collected from a man aged 50-60 years who had recovered from COVID-19. The chain has TRBV24-1 and TRBJ2-2, with 10 bases fitting TRBD1. CDR3 DNA: TGTGCCACAAGAGACAGGGGGCGAGTGACCGGGGAGCTGTTTTTT. This gives the protein CATRDRGRVTGELFF.